Sequencing of this TCR beta chain was carried out in a study of Graves' ophthalmopathy and Graves' hyperthyroidism. TCR beta CDR3 amplification used RNA transcripts. Second-round multiplex PCR came after a first-round RT-PCR that employed HTBI primers. MiXCR, run by TCRdb on the multiplex PCR reads, gives a single entry per CDR3 protein. The repertoire consists of 300,000 to 400,000 distinct CDR3 sequences, with roughly a sixth occurring once and the leading ten covering roughly an eighth. The CDR3 loop spans 15 amino acids. Trimming pared 0 bases from V and 0 bases from J, leaving 6 bases between. Germline V gives CDR1 LGHDT, CDR2 YNNKEL (reference sequence). This clonotype occurred many times.

J is TRBJ2-4 and V is TRBV3-1; D is unresolved. The clonotype was recovered from an adult man with Graves' ophthalmopathy. The sequencing input was peripheral blood. CDR3 nucleotide sequence: TGTGCCAGCAGCCAAGACGGTCTAGCCAAAAACATTCAGTACTTC. Translation: CASSQDGLAKNIQYF.